The 15 T cell receptor beta chains below were found in one sample sequenced in a study of T cells in Graves' hyperthyroidism and ophthalmopathy. Amplification targeted TCR beta CDR3 regions from RNA transcripts. The HTBI set primed first-round TCR CDR3 RT-PCR. TCRdb used MiXCR to reprocess the multiplex PCR reads, holding one entry per CDR3 protein. The sample contains under 600,000 distinct CDR3 sequences, more than 15% of which appear only once. Sequencing was carried out using blood. The receptors were sampled from a woman aged 35 to 49 with Graves' ophthalmopathy.

In this sample, this clonotype turned up a few times. The chain carries TRBV20-1 and TRBJ1-2; 8 nucleotides match TRBD1. The CDR3 runs 14 residues. J was trimmed by 1 base and V by 5 bases; bases with no gene match: 6. Germline-derived CDR1 and CDR2 are DFQATT and SNEGSKA (reference sequence). The CDR3 protein is CSAAGTGFNYGYTF. The CDR3 DNA is TGCAGTGCTGCCGGGACAGGTTTTAACTATGGCTACACCTTC.

This clonotype appeared a few times. V is TRBV7-3 and J is TRBJ2-1; TRBD1 is a possible D gene (7 bases). Trimming cost V 5 bases and J 6 bases, with 14 bases left between them. The germline gives CDR1 SGHTA, CDR2 FQGTGA. The length of the CDR3 is 14 residues. The CDR3 here is CASSPRQGGNEQFF. DNA for the CDR3: TGTGCCAGCAGCCCGCGGCAGGGGGGCAATGAGCAGTTCTTC.

This clonotype was seen ten or more times. The chain recombines TRBV10-2 with TRBJ1-1, with a possible D match to TRBD1 (6 bases). Germline lookup yields CDR1 WSHSY and CDR2 SAAADI. Between the trimmed V and J ends, which lost 7 bases and 0 bases, there was a span of 15 bases. This CDR3 region has 15 residues. The DNA of the CDR3 is TGCGCCAGCAACGATTGGGGGGCTTTGAACACTGAAGCTTTCTTT. It encodes CASNDWGALNTEAFF.

At least ten counts were recorded for this clonotype. The V and J genes are TRBV28 and TRBJ2-1; D gene unclear. The CDR3 runs to 16 residues. Germline-derived CDR1 and CDR2 are MDHEN and SYDVKM. V lost 4 bases and J 10 bases, leaving 23 bases between the germline ends. The CDR3 sequence is CASSSPGYGPAWEQFF. CDR3 nucleotides: TGTGCCAGCAGTTCCCCCGGTTACGGCCCTGCTTGGGAGCAGTTCTTC.

This clonotype has ten or more counts. CDR3 region: CASRKSRETEAFF. The CDR3 DNA reads TGTGCCAGCAGGAAGTCAAGGGAAACTGAAGCTTTCTTT. The J gene is TRBJ1-1, the V gene TRBV12-3 or TRBV12-4; no definite D call. CDR3 size: 13 residues. The ends were cut back, 6 bases at V and 5 bases at J, with 13 bases in the middle.

This clonotype was seen a few times. The V and J genes are TRBV20-1 and TRBJ2-7, with D possibly being TRBD2 (6 bases). With 3 bases removed from V and 4 bases from J, the gap between germline ends came to 13 bases. The CDR3 extends over 13 amino acids. Per the germline V gene, CDR1 is DFQATT and CDR2 is SNEGSKA (reference sequence). The CDR3 bases are TGCAGTGCTAGCGGGAGTGGAGGGTACGAGCAGTACTTC. Its translation: CSASGSGGYEQYF.

This clonotype occurred a few times. The CDR3 protein is CASSQGRAGGYTF. The CDR3 DNA is TGTGCCAGCAGCCAAGGAAGGGCCGGTGGCTACACCTTC. This chain connects TRBV3-1 to TRBJ1-2; D is ambiguous. The CDR3 is 13 amino acids. Looked up from germline, CDR1 is LGHDT and CDR2 is YNNKEL (reference sequence). V gave up 1 base and J gave up 7 bases, with 10 bases separating them.

This clonotype was counted ten times or more. The chain is built from TRBV28 and TRBJ1-1; TRBD1 matches 7 bases. The CDR3 covers 15 residues. With V trimmed by 5 bases and J by 0 bases, 6 bases remained unmatched. Germline CDR1 reads MDHEN; CDR2 reads SYDVKM. The CDR3 region is CASSPPDRVNTEAFF. The CDR3 bases are TGTGCCAGCAGTCCCCCCGACAGGGTGAACACTGAAGCTTTCTTT.

This clonotype was counted a few times. The chain combines TRBV20-1 with TRBJ1-2; D remains ambiguous. V was shortened by 6 bases and J by 2 bases, with 10 bases between the two germline ends. The germline V gene has CDR1 DFQATT and CDR2 SNEGSKA (reference sequence). This CDR3 has 12 residues. The DNA for the CDR3 is TGCAGTGCCACCGAGCGAAACTATGGCTACACCTTC. Its protein product is CSATERNYGYTF.

The rearrangement uses TRBV29-1 and TRBJ2-1; 9 positions match TRBD1. The CDR3 sequence is 15 residues long. V lost 6 bases, J lost 0 bases, and 6 bases stayed unmatched. Germline V gives CDR1 SQVTM, CDR2 ANQGSEA. The CDR3 coding sequence is TGCAGCGTAGGGACAGGGAGGAGCTCCTACAATGAGCAGTTCTTC. Its protein product is CSVGTGRSSYNEQFF.

The chain carries TRBV7-2 and TRBJ2-7; TRBD2 aligns across 10 bases. This CDR3 region has 15 residues. Unmatched junction bases numbered 11, after V lost 3 bases and J lost 9 bases. Germline V CDR1 and CDR2: SGHTA, FQGNSA. This CDR3 is CASSFTSGTLGGQYF. The CDR3 coding sequence is TGTGCCAGCAGCTTTACTAGCGGGACTTTAGGGGGGCAGTACTTC.

The chain employs TRBV7-9 and TRBJ2-1; TRBD1 matches 10 bases. Germline V gene sequence: CDR1 SEHNR, CDR2 FQNEAQ (reference sequence). The V gene end was trimmed by 2 bases and the J gene end by 6 bases; junction bases not matched to a gene: 4. This CDR3 has 15 amino acids. CDR3 DNA sequence: TGTGCCAGCAGCTTATCCCGGACAGGGGGCAATGAGCAGTTCTTC. Its translation is CASSLSRTGGNEQFF.

Comments on this clonotype: A much more abundant neighbour one base away suggests this may be a read error. The V and J genes are TRBV28 and TRBJ2-4; possible D gene TRBD1, 6 bases. CDR1 MDHEN and CDR2 SYDVKM come from the germline V gene. The CDR3 consists of 15 residues. V lost 4 bases and J 0 bases, leaving 10 bases between the germline ends. The CDR3 DNA sequence: TGTGCCAGCAGTTCCCCACAGGGAGCCAAAAACATTCAGTACTTC. Encoded protein: CASSSPQGAKNIQYF.

This clonotype appeared a single time. The V call is TRBV10-3, the J call TRBJ2-7; D perhaps matches TRBD2 (6 bases). CDR1 ENHRY and CDR2 SYGVKD come from the germline V gene. V lost 1 base and J lost 2, with 12 bases in between. The CDR3 totals 15 residues. CDR3 residues: CAISELEGGTYEQYF. The CDR3 DNA follows: TGTGCCATCAGTGAGTTGGAGGGAGGCACCTACGAGCAGTACTTC.

This clonotype was seen ten or more times. The chain employs TRBV12-5 and TRBJ1-1; weak D call: TRBD1 (5 bases). Trimming took off 6 bases at V and 4 bases at J, with 12 bases between the two ends. This CDR3 contains 13 residues. In germline, CDR1 is LGHNT, CDR2 FRNRAP. CDR3 residues: CASGYGTGTEAFF. CDR3 DNA: TGTGCTAGTGGATACGGGACTGGCACTGAAGCTTTCTTT. The full variable domain, with the rest looked up from reference TRBV12-5 and TRBJ1-1, is DARVTQTPRHKVTEMGQEVTMRCQPILGHNTVFWYRQTMMQGLELLAYFRNRAPLDDSGMPKDRFSAEMPDATLATLKIQPSEPRDSAVYFCASGYGTGTEAFFGQGTRLTVV.